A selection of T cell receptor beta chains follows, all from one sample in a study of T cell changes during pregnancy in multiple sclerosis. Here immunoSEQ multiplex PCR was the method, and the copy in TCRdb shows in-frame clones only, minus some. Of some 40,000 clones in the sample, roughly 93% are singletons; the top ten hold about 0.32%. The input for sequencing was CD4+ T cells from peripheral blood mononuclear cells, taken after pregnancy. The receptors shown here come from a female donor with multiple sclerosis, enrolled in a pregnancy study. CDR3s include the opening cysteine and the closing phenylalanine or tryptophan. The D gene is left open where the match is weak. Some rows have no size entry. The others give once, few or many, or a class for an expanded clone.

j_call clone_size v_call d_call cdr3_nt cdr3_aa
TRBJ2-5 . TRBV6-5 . TGTGCCAGCAGTCCGTGGACCATAAGGGGAGAGACCCAGTACTTC CASSPWTIRGETQYF
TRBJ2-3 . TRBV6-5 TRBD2 TGTGCCAGCAGACTAGCGGGGGGCCCAGATACGCAGTATTTT CASRLAGGPDTQYF
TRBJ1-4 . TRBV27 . TGTGCCAGCACTACGGGTCGAACTAATGAAAAACTGTTTTTT CASTTGRTNEKLFF
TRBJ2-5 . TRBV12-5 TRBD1 TGTGCTAGTGGTTTGGACGGACAGGGGAAAGAGACCCAGTACTTC CASGLDGQGKETQYF
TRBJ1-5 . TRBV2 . TGTGCCAGCGGGGAGACTTTTCAGCCCCAGCATTTT CASGETFQPQHF
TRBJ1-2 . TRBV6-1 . TGTGCCAGCAGACAGGTTCCAAACTATGGCTACACCTTC CASRQVPNYGYTF
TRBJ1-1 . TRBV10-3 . TGTGCCATCAGTGAGTCCGCAGACCCCGGGGCTTTCTTT CAISESADPGAFF
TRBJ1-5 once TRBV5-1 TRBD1 TGCGCCAGCAGCTCCGGCGACGCAGGGGGCACTCAGCCCCAGCATTTT CASSSGDAGGTQPQHF
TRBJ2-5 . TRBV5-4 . TGTGCCAGCAGCTTGTCGATTCGGGGGTCTTTGTACCAAGAGACCCAGTACTTC CASSLSIRGSLYQETQYF
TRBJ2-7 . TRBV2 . TGTGCCAGCAGTGTGGAGGGAGCCTACGAGCAGTACTTC CASSVEGAYEQYF
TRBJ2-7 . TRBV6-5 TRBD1 TGTGCCAGCAGTTACGGGACAGGGGCCTACGAGCAGTACTTC CASSYGTGAYEQYF
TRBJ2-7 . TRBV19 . TGTGCCAGTAGTCCGACTCGGGCGGGCGAGCAGTACTTC CASSPTRAGEQYF
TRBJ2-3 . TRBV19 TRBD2 TGTGCCAGTAGAAATCCCCGACTAGCGGGGGTCACAGATACGCAGTATTTT CASRNPRLAGVTDTQYF
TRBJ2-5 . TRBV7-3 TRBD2 TGTGCCAGCAGCTTGGCGCCCCGGACTAGCGGGGGGGATAGCGGGACCCAGTACTTC CASSLAPRTSGGDSGTQYF
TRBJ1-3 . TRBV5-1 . TGCGCCAGCAGCTTAACGATTGGGACAAACTCTGGAAACACCATATATTTT CASSLTIGTNSGNTIYF
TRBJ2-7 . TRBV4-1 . TGCGCCAGCAGCCAACGGGGCAACAGGGTCGGATCCTACGAGCAGTACTTC CASSQRGNRVGSYEQYF
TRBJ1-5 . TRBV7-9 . TGTGCCAGCAGCCCCCTGGGGGGGGGCAGAGAGAGCAATCAGCCCCAGCATTTT CASSPLGGGRESNQPQHF
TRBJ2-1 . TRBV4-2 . TGTGCCAGCAGCCTCCGGGGGGCCGGGGAGCAGTTCTTC CASSLRGAGEQFF
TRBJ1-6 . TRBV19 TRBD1 TGTGCCAGTAGTACAACGGGACAGGGCAGTTCACCCCTCCACTTT CASSTTGQGSSPLHF
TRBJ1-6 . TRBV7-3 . TGTGCCAGCAGCTTAGAGGCCCCCCCGGGACAACATAATTCACCCCTCCACTTT CASSLEAPPGQHNSPLHF
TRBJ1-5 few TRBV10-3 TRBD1 TGTGCCATCAGAGCCGGACAGGATAGCAATCAGCCCCAGCATTTT CAIRAGQDSNQPQHF
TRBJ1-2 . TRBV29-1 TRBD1 TGCAGCGTTTCGGACAGGGGCAGGGGCTACACCTTC CSVSDRGRGYTF
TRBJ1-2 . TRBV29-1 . TGCAGCGTTCATGACACCCCCTATGGCTACACCTTC CSVHDTPYGYTF
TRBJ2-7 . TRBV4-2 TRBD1 TGTGCCAGCAGCCAAGATGGTCAGGGACAGGGCTACGAGCAGTACTTC CASSQDGQGQGYEQYF
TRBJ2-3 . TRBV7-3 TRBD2 TGTGCCAGCAGCTTAATCGGGACTAGCGGGGCTAGCACAGATACGCAGTATTTT CASSLIGTSGASTDTQYF